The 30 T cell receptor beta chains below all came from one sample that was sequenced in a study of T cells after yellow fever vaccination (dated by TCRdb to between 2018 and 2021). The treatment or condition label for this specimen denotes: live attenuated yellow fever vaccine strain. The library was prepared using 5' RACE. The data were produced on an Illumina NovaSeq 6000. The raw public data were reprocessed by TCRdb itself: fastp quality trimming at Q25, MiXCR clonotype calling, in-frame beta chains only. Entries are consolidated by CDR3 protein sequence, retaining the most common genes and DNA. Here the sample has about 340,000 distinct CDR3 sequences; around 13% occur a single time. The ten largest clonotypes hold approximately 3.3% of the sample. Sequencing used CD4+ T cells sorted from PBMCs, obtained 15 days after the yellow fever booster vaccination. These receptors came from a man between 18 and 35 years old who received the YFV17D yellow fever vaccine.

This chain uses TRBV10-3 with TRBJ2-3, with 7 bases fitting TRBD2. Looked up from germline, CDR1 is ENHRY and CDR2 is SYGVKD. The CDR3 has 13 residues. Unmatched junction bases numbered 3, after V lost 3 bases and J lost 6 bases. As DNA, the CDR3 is TGTGCCATCAGTGATGGGACTACGGATACGCAGTATTTT. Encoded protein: CAISDGTTDTQYF.

CDR3 DNA sequence: TGTGCCAGCAGCACCCAAAGGGGAGAGACCCAGTACTTC. Amino acid sequence: CASSTQRGETQYF. The V call is TRBV7-2, the J call TRBJ2-5, with D maybe TRBD1 (5 bases). The CDR3 totals 13 residues. The V end was cut by 5 bases, the J end by 4 bases, with 11 bases between. CDR1 is SGHTA, CDR2 FQGNSA, per germline.

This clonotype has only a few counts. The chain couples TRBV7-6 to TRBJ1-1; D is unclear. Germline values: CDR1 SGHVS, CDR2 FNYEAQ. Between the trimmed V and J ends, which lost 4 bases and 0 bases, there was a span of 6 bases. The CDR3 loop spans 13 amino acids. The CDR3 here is CASSSPVNTEAFF. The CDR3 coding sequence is TGTGCCAGCAGCTCCCCGGTGAACACTGAAGCTTTCTTT.

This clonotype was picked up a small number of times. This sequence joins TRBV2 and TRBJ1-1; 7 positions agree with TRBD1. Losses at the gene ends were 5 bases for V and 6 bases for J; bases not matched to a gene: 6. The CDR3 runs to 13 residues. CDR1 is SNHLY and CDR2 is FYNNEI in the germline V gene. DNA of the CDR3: TGTGCCAGCAGTAGTGACAGGGACCCTGAAGCTTTCTTT. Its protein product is CASSSDRDPEAFF.

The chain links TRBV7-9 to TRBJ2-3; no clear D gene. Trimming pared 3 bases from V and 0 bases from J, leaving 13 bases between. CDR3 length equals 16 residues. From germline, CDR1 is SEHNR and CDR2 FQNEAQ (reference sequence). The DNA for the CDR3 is TGTGCCAGCAGCTTTAGAATCCCCCTAAGCACAGATACGCAGTATTTT. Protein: CASSFRIPLSTDTQYF.

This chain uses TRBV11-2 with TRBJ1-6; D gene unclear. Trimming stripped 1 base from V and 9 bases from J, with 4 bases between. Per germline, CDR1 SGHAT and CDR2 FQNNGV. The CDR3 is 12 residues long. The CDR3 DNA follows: TGTGCCAGCAGCTTAGTGGTTTCACCCCTCCACTTT. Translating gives CASSLVVSPLHF.

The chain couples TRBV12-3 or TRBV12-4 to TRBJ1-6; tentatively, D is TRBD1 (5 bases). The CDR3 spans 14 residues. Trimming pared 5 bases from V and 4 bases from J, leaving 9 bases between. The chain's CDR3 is CASSGTGYNSPLHF. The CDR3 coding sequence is TGTGCCAGCAGTGGAACAGGTTATAATTCACCCCTCCACTTT.

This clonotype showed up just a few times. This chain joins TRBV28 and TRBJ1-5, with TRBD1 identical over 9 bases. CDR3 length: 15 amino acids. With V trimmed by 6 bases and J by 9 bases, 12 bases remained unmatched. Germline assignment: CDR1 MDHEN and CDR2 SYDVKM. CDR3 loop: CASRIPGQGGVPQHF. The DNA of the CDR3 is TGTGCCAGCAGAATTCCGGGACAGGGAGGCGTGCCCCAGCATTTT.

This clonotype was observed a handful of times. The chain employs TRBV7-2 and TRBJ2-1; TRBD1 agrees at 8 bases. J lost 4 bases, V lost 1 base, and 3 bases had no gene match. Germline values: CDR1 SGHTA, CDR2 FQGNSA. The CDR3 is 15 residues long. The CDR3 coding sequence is TGTGCCAGCAGCTTAGGGACAGGGATGTACAATGAGCAGTTCTTC. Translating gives CASSLGTGMYNEQFF.

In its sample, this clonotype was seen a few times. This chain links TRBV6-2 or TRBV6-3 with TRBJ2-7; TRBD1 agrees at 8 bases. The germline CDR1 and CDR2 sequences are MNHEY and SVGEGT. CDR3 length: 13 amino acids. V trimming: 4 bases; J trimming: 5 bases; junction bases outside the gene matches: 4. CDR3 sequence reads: CASSSLDRDEQYV. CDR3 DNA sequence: TGTGCCAGCAGTTCCCTGGACAGGGACGAGCAGTACGTC.

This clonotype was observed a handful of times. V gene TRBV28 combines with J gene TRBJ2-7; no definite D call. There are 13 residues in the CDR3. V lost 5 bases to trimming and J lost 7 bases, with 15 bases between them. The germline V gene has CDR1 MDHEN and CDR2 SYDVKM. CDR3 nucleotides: TGTGCCAGCAGTAAAGGGTGGTCGGAAGAGCAGTACGTC. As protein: CASSKGWSEEQYV.

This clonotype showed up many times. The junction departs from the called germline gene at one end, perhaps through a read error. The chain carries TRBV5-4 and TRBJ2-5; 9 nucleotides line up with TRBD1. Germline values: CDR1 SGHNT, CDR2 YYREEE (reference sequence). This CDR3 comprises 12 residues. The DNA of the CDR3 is TGTGCCAGCAGCTTGAACCGGGACAGGGTGTTCTTC. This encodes CASSLNRDRVFF.

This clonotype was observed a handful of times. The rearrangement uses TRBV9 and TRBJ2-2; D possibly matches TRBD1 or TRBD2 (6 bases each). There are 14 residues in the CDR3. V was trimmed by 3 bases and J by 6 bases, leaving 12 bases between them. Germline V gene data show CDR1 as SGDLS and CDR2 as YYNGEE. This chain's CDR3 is CASSGGAVSGELFF. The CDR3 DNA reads TGTGCCAGCAGCGGGGGGGCAGTATCCGGGGAGCTGTTTTTT.

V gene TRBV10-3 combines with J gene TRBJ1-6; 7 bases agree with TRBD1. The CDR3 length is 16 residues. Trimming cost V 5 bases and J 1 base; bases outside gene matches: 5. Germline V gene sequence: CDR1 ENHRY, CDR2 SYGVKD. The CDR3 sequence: CAISTGVGSYNSPLHF. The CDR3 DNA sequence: TGTGCCATCAGTACAGGGGTGGGGTCCTATAATTCACCCCTCCACTTT.

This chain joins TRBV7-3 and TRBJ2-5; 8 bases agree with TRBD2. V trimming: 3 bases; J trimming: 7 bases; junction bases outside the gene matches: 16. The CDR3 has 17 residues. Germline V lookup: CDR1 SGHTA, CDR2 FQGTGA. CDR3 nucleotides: TGTGCCAGCAGCTTGGGCTTCGGAGCGGGGGCTCTAGGGACCCAGTACTTC. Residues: CASSLGFGAGALGTQYF.

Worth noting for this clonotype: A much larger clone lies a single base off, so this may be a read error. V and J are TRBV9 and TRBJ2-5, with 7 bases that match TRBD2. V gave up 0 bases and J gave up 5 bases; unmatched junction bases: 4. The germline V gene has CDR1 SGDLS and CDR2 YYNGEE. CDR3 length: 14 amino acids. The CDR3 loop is CASSVVRGDETQYF. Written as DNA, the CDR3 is TGTGCCAGCAGCGTAGTTCGGGGGGATGAGACCCAGTACTTC.

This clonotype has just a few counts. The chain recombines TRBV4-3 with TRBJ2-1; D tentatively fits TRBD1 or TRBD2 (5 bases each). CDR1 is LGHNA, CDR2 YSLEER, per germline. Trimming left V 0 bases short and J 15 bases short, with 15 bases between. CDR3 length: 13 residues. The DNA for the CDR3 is TGCGCCAGCAGCCAAGATTTTGTCCAGGGACGGTTCTTC. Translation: CASSQDFVQGRFF.

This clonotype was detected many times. CDR3 in DNA: TGTGCCAGCAGTCTTTCAGGGCCGTGGTACGAGCAGTACTTC. This encodes CASSLSGPWYEQYF. The chain uses TRBV2 and TRBJ2-7; TRBD1 might be the D (5 bases). The V end was cut by 5 bases, the J end by 4 bases, with 15 bases between. This CDR3 spans 14 amino acids. CDR1 and CDR2 from the germline V gene are SNHLY and FYNNEI.

CDR3 region: CASSTYLPSGGYTF. CDR3 nucleotide sequence: TGTGCCAGTAGTACCTACCTCCCCAGTGGGGGCTACACCTTC. The chain employs TRBV19 and TRBJ1-2; D gene ambiguous. The CDR3 runs 14 residues. Deletions cut 4 bases from V and 8 bases from J, with 17 bases between. Germline V lookup: CDR1 LNHDA, CDR2 SQIVND (reference sequence).

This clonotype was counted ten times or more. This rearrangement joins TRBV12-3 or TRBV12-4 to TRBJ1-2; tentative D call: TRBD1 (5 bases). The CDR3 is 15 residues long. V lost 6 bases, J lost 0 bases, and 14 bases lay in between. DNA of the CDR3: TGTGCCAGCAGCTTATGGGGGAGAGCTAACTATGGCTACACCTTC. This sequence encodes CASSLWGRANYGYTF.

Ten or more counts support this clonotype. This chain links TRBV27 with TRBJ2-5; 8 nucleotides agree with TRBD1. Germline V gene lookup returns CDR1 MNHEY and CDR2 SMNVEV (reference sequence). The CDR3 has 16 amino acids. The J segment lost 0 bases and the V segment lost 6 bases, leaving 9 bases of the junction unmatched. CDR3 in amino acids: CASRPYWGQDQETQYF. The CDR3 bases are TGTGCCAGCAGACCATATTGGGGACAGGACCAAGAGACCCAGTACTTC.

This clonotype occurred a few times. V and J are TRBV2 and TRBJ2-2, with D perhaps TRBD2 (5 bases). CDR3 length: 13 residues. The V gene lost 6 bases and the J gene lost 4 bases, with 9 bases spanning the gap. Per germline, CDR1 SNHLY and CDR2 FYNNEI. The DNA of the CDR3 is TGTGCCAGCAGGGAGGCAGGCACCGGGGAGCTGTTTTTT. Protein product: CASREAGTGELFF.

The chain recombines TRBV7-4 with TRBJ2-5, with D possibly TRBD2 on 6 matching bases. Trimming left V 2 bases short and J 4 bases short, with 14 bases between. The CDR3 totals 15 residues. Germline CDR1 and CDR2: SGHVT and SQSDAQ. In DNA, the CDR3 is TGTGCCAGCAGCTTAAGGGCGGGGTTGAGAGAGACCCAGTACTTC. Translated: CASSLRAGLRETQYF. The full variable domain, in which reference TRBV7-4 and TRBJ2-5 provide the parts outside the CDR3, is GAGVSQSPRYKVAKRGRDVALRCDSISGHVTLYWYRQTLGQGSEVLTYSQSDAQRDKSGRPSGRFSAERPERSVSTLKIQRTEQGDSAVYLCASSLRAGLRETQYFGPGTRLLVL.

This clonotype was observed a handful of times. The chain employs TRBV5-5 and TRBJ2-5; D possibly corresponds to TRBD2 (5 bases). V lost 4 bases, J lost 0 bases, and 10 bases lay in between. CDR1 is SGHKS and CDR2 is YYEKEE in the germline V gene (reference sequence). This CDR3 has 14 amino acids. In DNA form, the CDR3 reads TGTGCCAGCAGCCAAGCGGCGTACCAAGAGACCCAGTACTTC. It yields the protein CASSQAAYQETQYF.

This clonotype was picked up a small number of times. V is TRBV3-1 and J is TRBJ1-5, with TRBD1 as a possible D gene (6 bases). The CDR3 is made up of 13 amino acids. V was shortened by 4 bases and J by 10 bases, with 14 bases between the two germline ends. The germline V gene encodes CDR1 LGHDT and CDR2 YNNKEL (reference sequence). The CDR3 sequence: CASSPGQLEPQHF. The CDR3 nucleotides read TGTGCCAGCAGCCCCGGACAGCTTGAACCCCAGCATTTT.

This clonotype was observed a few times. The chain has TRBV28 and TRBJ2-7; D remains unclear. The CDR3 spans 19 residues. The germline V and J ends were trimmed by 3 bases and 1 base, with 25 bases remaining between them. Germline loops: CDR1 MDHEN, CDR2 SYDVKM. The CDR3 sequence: CASSFPPSPQAHNSYEQYV. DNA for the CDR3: TGTGCCAGCAGTTTCCCCCCTTCACCACAAGCACATAATTCCTACGAGCAGTACGTC.

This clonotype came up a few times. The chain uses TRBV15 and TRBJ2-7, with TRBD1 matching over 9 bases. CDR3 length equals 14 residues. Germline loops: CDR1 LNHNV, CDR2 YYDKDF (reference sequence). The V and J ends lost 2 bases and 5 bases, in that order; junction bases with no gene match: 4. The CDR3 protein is CATSRRTGDNEQYF. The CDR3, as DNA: TGTGCCACCAGCAGACGGACAGGGGACAACGAGCAGTACTTC.

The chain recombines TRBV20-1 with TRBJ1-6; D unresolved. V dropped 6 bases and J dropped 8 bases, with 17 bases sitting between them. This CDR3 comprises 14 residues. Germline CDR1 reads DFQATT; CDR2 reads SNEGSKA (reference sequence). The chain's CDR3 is CSAPEASLDSPLHF. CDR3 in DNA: TGCAGTGCCCCCGAGGCCTCCTTGGATTCACCCCTCCACTTT.

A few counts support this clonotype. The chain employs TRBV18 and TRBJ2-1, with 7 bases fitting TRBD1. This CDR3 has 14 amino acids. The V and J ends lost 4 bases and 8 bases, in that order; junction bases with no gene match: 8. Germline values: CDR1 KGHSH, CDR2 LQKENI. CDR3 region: CASSHRDRNHEQFF. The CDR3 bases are TGTGCCAGCTCACATCGGGACAGAAATCATGAGCAGTTCTTC.

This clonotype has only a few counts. CDR3: CASSLRGGRGETQYF. CDR3 sequence (DNA): TGCGCCAGCAGCTTGCGGGGGGGCCGAGGTGAGACCCAGTACTTC. The V gene is TRBV5-1, the J gene TRBJ2-5, with 8 bases aligning to TRBD2. Germline trimming cut 1 base from V and 5 bases from J; bases unmatched to any gene: 7. CDR1 and CDR2 from the germline V gene are SGHRS and YFSETQ. The CDR3 runs to 15 residues. Drawing the rest from reference TRBV5-1 and TRBJ2-5, the complete variable domain is KAGVTQTPRYLIKTRGQQVTLSCSPISGHRSVSWYQQTPGQGLQFLFEYFSETQRNKGNFPGRFSGRQFSNSRSEMNVSTLELGDSALYLCASSLRGGRGETQYFGPGTRLLVL.